This T cell receptor beta chain was identified during a study of T cell responses to AZD1222 COVID-19 vaccine. General study results and limits: Seropositive status at baseline applied to only 5 or 6 AZD1222 recipients. Rises in breadth and depth of Spike-specific TCRs came after two AZD1222 doses. Nearly half of unique spike-specific TCRs reportedly avoided B.1.351 and B.1.1.7 mutated regions. After the peak T cell response, and only then, were repertoires sampled.

Clones were read by immunoSEQ multiplex PCR, and TCRdb kept only the in-frame ones, dropping some. The sample has 150,000 or so clones; 90% are singletons. Remarks on this clone: Its antigen is currently unknown.

The CDR3 covers 12 residues. The V end was cut by 2 bases, the J end by 5 bases, with 6 bases between. Germline V gene sequence: CDR1 SGHRS, CDR2 YFSETQ. The receptor comes from an adult in good health. This specimen consisted of peripheral blood, obtained on day 0 of AZD1222 vaccination. V usage is TRBV5-1 and J usage is TRBJ2-3; D remains ambiguous. Here the CDR3 DNA reads TGCGCCAGCAGCTTCCCGGGAGATACGCAGTATTTT. It codes for CASSFPGDTQYF.